This T cell receptor beta chain derives from a study of radiation and T cells in renal cell carcinoma. Profiling relied on immunoSEQ multiplex PCR, and the TCRdb table lists in-frame clones only, not all of them. This table holds 75,000 to 90,000 clones, roughly nine tenths found once. Time point defined: blood 4 weeks post-SBRT, at nephrectomy. As to treatment: 15 Gy SBRT to primary tumor, nephrectomy 4 weeks later. The receptor's source is a woman in her sixties or seventies with renal cell carcinoma. Material: blood, obtained from a patient whose treatment included radiotherapy and nephrectomy.

The CDR3 bases are TGTGCCAGCAGTGAGAGGGGACCCCTCTTTGTTTCAGATACGCAGTATTTT. As protein: CASSERGPLFVSDTQYF. The chain joins TRBV2 to TRBJ2-3; D may be TRBD1 or TRBD2 (5 bases each). CDR3 length: 17 residues. V lost 3 bases to trimming and J lost 4 bases, with 20 bases between them. Looked up from germline, CDR1 is SNHLY and CDR2 is FYNNEI.